One and the same sample provided the 30 T cell receptor beta chains below, sequenced in a study of blood T cell repertoires in COVID-19. The repertoire was sequenced with immunoSEQ multiplex PCR; TCRdb's copy has only in-frame clones and lacks some. The sample gives 40,000 to 65,000 clones, about 86% of which show up once; 12% is in the top ten. Material: peripheral blood. Source of these receptors: a man in his sixties or seventies with active COVID-19.

The chain recombines TRBV5-1 with TRBJ2-1; possibly TRBD2 for D (6 bases). There are 14 residues in the CDR3. Germline V gene sequence: CDR1 SGHRS, CDR2 YFSETQ. Trimming removed 2 bases from V and 8 bases from J, with 14 bases in between. The CDR3, as DNA: TGCGCCAGCAGCTTAAATAGGCCTAGCGATGAGCAGTTCTTC. Amino acid sequence: CASSLNRPSDEQFF.

The J gene is TRBJ2-1, the V gene TRBV7-2; D possibly corresponds to TRBD2 (7 bases). Germline-derived CDR1 and CDR2 are SGHTA and FQGNSA. V lost 1 base to trimming and J lost 9 bases, with 13 bases between them. The CDR3 length is 14 residues. The CDR3, as DNA: TGTGCCAGCAGCTTAGACGGGGGGCGTCCTGAGCAGTTCTTC. Encoded protein: CASSLDGGRPEQFF.

The rearrangement links TRBV6-2 or TRBV6-3 to TRBJ1-6, with TRBD1 matching 7 bases. Unmatched junction bases numbered 6, after V lost 0 bases and J lost 10 bases. The CDR3 length is 15 residues. Germline CDR1 and CDR2: MNHEY and SVGEGT. CDR3 protein: CASSYSIQGRSPLHF. CDR3 sequence (DNA): TGTGCCAGCAGTTACTCGATACAGGGGAGGTCACCCCTCCACTTT.

The table lists this clone with many counts. The V and J genes are TRBV10-3 and TRBJ2-7; the match to TRBD1 covers 10 bases. The ends lost 4 bases at V and 4 bases at J; junction bases unmatched: 4. There are 14 residues in the CDR3. Looked up from germline, CDR1 is ENHRY and CDR2 is SYGVKD. Written as DNA, the CDR3 is TGTGCCATCAGTGGCCGGGACAGGGGATACGAGCAGTACTTC. Translation gives CAISGRDRGYEQYF.

This sequence joins TRBV12-3 or TRBV12-4 and TRBJ1-2; D uncertain. Trimming shortened V by 7 bases and J by 7 bases, and 13 bases separated the two germline ends. The CDR3 length is 12 residues. The CDR3 region has the DNA TGTGCCAGCAACGAGCGGTTTAGTGGCTACACCTTC. This sequence encodes CASNERFSGYTF.

The chain carries TRBV15 and TRBJ1-1; D remains ambiguous. V shed 2 bases and J shed 0 bases, with 4 bases lying between them. This CDR3 contains 13 residues. CDR1 is LNHNV, CDR2 YYDKDF, per germline (reference sequence). The CDR3 here is CATSRSVNTEAFF. CDR3 in DNA: TGTGCCACCAGCAGATCGGTGAACACTGAAGCTTTCTTT.

The sample holds one count of this clone. The gene calls are TRBV6-4 and TRBJ2-3, with TRBD2 matching 10 bases. The germline V gene encodes CDR1 MRHNA and CDR2 SNTAGT. Germline trimming cut 0 bases from V and 1 base from J; bases unmatched to any gene: 1. The CDR3 runs 16 residues. The CDR3 protein is CASSDSLAGGTDTQYF. The CDR3 DNA reads TGTGCCAGCAGTGACTCTCTAGCGGGGGGCACAGATACGCAGTATTTT.

This clone came up once. This chain connects TRBV5-4 to TRBJ2-3, with D perhaps matching TRBD2 (6 bases). The V end was cut by 0 bases, the J end by 6 bases, with 23 bases between. The germline CDR1 and CDR2 sequences are SGHNT and YYREEE (reference sequence). The CDR3 is made up of 18 amino acids. The CDR3 coding sequence is TGTGCCAGCAGCTTGGATATGGCGGAGGGACTCCCGGGGGATACGCAGTATTTT. It yields the protein CASSLDMAEGLPGDTQYF.

The rearrangement uses TRBV12-5 and TRBJ2-3, with D possibly TRBD1 on 5 matching bases. The CDR3 loop spans 13 amino acids. Germline V gene data show CDR1 as LGHNT and CDR2 as FRNRAP. V was shortened by 10 bases and J by 4 bases, with 15 bases between the two germline ends. DNA of the CDR3: TGTGCTACGACAGAGCTGGCGGCAGATACGCAGTATTTT. This sequence encodes CATTELAADTQYF.

The rearrangement uses TRBV6-2 or TRBV6-3 and TRBJ1-1; TRBD1 matches 7 bases. The CDR3 runs to 14 residues. Germline CDR1 and CDR2: MNHEY and SVGEGT. V was clipped by 4 bases and J by 8 bases; unmatched bases: 10. The DNA of the CDR3 is TGTGCCAGCAGTTTACGGCAACTGACAGGGGAAGCTTTCTTT. Amino acid sequence: CASSLRQLTGEAFF.

This clone has only one observation. This chain joins TRBV21-1 and TRBJ2-3; whether TRBD1, the table's D call, matches the DNA was not checked. TRBV21-1 is deemed a pseudogene. This CDR3 is 15 amino acids long. CDR3 in amino acids: CASSKDGRGTDTQYF. The CDR3 DNA reads TGTGCCAGCAGCAAAGACGGCAGGGGGACAGATACGCAGTATTTT.

The chain joins TRBV4-3 to TRBJ2-5; 10 bases align to TRBD2. There are 17 residues in the CDR3. Germline values: CDR1 LGHNA, CDR2 YSLEER. V was clipped by 4 bases and J by 3 bases; unmatched bases: 11. The CDR3, as DNA: TGCGCCAGCAGCCCACGCCCTAGCGGGGGTCCAGAAGAGACCCAGTACTTC. Translation: CASSPRPSGGPEETQYF.

This rearrangement joins TRBV10-3 to TRBJ2-3, with a possible D match to TRBD1 (6 bases). Germline V gene data show CDR1 as ENHRY and CDR2 as SYGVKD. This CDR3 spans 15 amino acids. The germline V and J ends were trimmed by 6 bases and 2 bases, with 15 bases remaining between them. The CDR3 DNA reads as TGTGCCATCAGGCGCCAGGGGCTTTCCACAGATACGCAGTATTTT. Translation gives CAIRRQGLSTDTQYF.

The chain is built from TRBV13 and TRBJ2-2; D is possibly TRBD1 (6 bases). Per germline, CDR1 PRHDT and CDR2 FYEKMQ (reference sequence). V was trimmed by 5 bases and J by 6 bases, leaving 19 bases between them. This CDR3 has 16 residues. CDR3 sequence reads: CASSPPPQGRAGELFF. CDR3 DNA sequence: TGTGCCAGCAGCCCACCCCCACAGGGTCGCGCCGGGGAGCTGTTTTTT. The full variable domain, its missing parts supplied by reference TRBV13 and TRBJ2-2, is AAGVIQSPRHLIKEKRETATLKCYPIPRHDTVYWYQQGPGQDPQFLISFYEKMQSDKGSIPDRFSAQQFSDYHSELNMSSLELGDSALYFCASSPPPQGRAGELFFGEGSRLTVL.

The CDR3 sequence is CASSLTPGGYDGYTF. The CDR3 nucleotides read TGTGCCAGCAGCTTAACACCGGGAGGCTACGATGGCTACACCTTC. V is TRBV7-2 and J is TRBJ1-2, with D uncertain. The CDR3 runs 15 residues. CDR1 SGHTA and CDR2 FQGNSA come from the germline V gene. Between the trimmed V and J ends, which lost 2 bases and 6 bases, there was a span of 16 bases.

J is TRBJ2-2 and V is TRBV7-2, with D possibly TRBD2 on 6 matching bases. Germline values: CDR1 SGHTA, CDR2 FQGNSA. The CDR3 loop spans 16 amino acids. V was trimmed by 1 base and J by 2 bases, leaving 11 bases between them. The chain's CDR3 is CASSLVGGFNTGELFF. The CDR3 DNA is TGTGCCAGCAGCTTAGTCGGGGGATTTAACACCGGGGAGCTGTTTTTT.

The V gene is TRBV27, the J gene TRBJ2-6; D ambiguous. This CDR3 is built from 14 residues. Trimming removed 7 bases at V and 2 bases at J, with 9 bases between. Germline CDR1 reads MNHEY; CDR2 reads SMNVEV (reference sequence). The CDR3 loop is CASIVEAGANVLTF. The CDR3 coding sequence is TGTGCCAGCATCGTTGAGGCTGGGGCCAACGTCCTGACTTTC.

This clone was detected only once. CDR3 sequence reads: CASSARRLASTDTQYF. The DNA for the CDR3 is TGTGCCAGCAGCGCGAGACGGTTAGCTAGCACAGATACGCAGTATTTT. The genes are TRBV9 and TRBJ2-3; D remains unclear. The CDR3 has 16 residues. The germline gives CDR1 SGDLS, CDR2 YYNGEE. V dropped 3 bases and J dropped 0 bases, with 14 bases sitting between them.

V usage is TRBV6-4 and J usage is TRBJ2-2, with 15 nucleotides matching TRBD2. The length of the CDR3 is 17 residues. J was trimmed by 0 bases and V by 5 bases; bases with no gene match: 1. The germline V gene encodes CDR1 MRHNA and CDR2 SNTAGT. CDR3 nucleotide sequence: TGTGCCAGCAGTCGGACTAGCGGGGGGGCGAACACCGGGGAGCTGTTTTTT. The encoded protein is CASSRTSGGANTGELFF.

A remark on this clone: The same CDR3 arises from other DNA sequences in this sample as well. The chain employs TRBV2 and TRBJ1-2; D is undetermined. The CDR3 totals 12 residues. CDR1 and CDR2 (germline): SNHLY, FYNNEI. Trimming took 3 bases from V and 4 from J, leaving 6 bases between them. The CDR3 reads CASSDRLYGYTF. The CDR3 coding sequence is TGTGCCAGCAGTGACCGTCTCTATGGCTACACCTTC. Filled out from reference TRBV2 and TRBJ1-2, the complete variable domain reads EPEVTQTPSHQVTQMGQEVILRCVPISNHLYFYWYRQILGQKVEFLVSFYNNEISEKSEIFDDQFSVERPDGSNFTLKIRSTKLEDSAMYFCASSDRLYGYTFGSGTRLTVV.

The chain employs TRBV2 and TRBJ2-3; TRBD1 is a possible D gene (5 bases). The V gene lost 6 bases and the J gene lost 4 bases, with 17 bases spanning the gap. Germline V gene data show CDR1 as SNHLY and CDR2 as FYNNEI. The CDR3 runs to 15 residues. DNA of the CDR3: TGTGCCAGCAGAGGGGCCCTCGGTATTTCAGATACGCAGTATTTT. This encodes CASRGALGISDTQYF.

The rearrangement joins TRBV2 to TRBJ2-7; D perhaps matches TRBD1 (5 bases). Germline CDR1 and CDR2: SNHLY and FYNNEI. V was clipped by 6 bases and J by 4 bases, with 10 bases between them. The CDR3 extends over 12 amino acids. As DNA, the CDR3 is TGTGCCAGCAGAAAGGGGTCGTACGAGCAGTACTTC. This encodes CASRKGSYEQYF.

The J gene is TRBJ2-5, the V gene TRBV25-1, with D possibly TRBD1 on 5 matching bases. The CDR3 totals 14 residues. Germline-derived CDR1 and CDR2 are MGHDK and SYGVNS. V was cut by 1 base and J by 7 bases, with 13 bases left in between. CDR3 protein: CASSESRAPGTQYF. CDR3 bases: TGTGCCAGCAGTGAATCCAGGGCTCCGGGGACCCAGTACTTC.

V is TRBV19 and J is TRBJ1-2; 7 bases agree with TRBD1. CDR1 LNHDA and CDR2 SQIVND come from the germline V gene (reference sequence). The V and J ends lost 3 bases and 2 bases, in that order; junction bases with no gene match: 6. This CDR3 region has 15 residues. In nucleotides, the CDR3 is TGTGCCAGTAGTATCGAGACAGGGCCCAACTATGGCTACACCTTC. Its translation is CASSIETGPNYGYTF.

The chain has TRBV6-5 and TRBJ2-7; D might be TRBD1 (6 bases). V lost 6 bases, J lost 5 bases, and 17 bases lay in between. There are 14 residues in the CDR3. Germline loops: CDR1 MNHEY, CDR2 SVGAGI. For the CDR3, the DNA is TGTGCCAGCAGAGGTTGGGGGCAGGGACACGAGCAGTACTTC. Its protein product is CASRGWGQGHEQYF.

The chain has TRBV5-6 and TRBJ1-2; D is possibly TRBD1 (6 bases). V was trimmed by 6 bases and J by 1 base, leaving 10 bases between them. This CDR3 is built from 13 residues. CDR1 and CDR2 (germline): SGHDT, YYEEEE. CDR3 coding DNA: TGTGCCAGCACAGGGGTGGATAACTATGGCTACACCTTC. The encoded protein is CASTGVDNYGYTF.

The CDR3 region is CASSPGGIQETQYF. The CDR3 bases are TGTGCCAGTAGTCCGGGGGGGATCCAAGAGACCCAGTACTTC. The chain links TRBV19 to TRBJ2-5; TRBD2 matches 8 bases. This CDR3 spans 14 amino acids. Germline lookup yields CDR1 LNHDA and CDR2 SQIVND (reference sequence). V shed 5 bases and J 1 base; nucleotides not matched to a gene: 3.

The chain employs TRBV18 and TRBJ2-7, with TRBD1 identical over 7 bases. This CDR3 contains 14 residues. V gave up 5 bases and J gave up 3 bases; unmatched junction bases: 7. The germline gives CDR1 KGHSH, CDR2 LQKENI. This CDR3 reads CASSINRGFYEQYF. The DNA for the CDR3 is TGTGCCAGCTCAATAAACAGGGGATTCTACGAGCAGTACTTC.

The chain has TRBV11-2 and TRBJ1-2; 7 bases fit TRBD1. With 6 bases clipped from V and 3 bases from J, the junction kept 13 bases outside the gene matches. From germline, CDR1 is SGHAT and CDR2 FQNNGV. The CDR3 is 16 residues long. CDR3 bases: TGTGCCAGCAGATCTCCTACGGGACAGTTTGACTATGGCTACACCTTC. It yields the protein CASRSPTGQFDYGYTF.

This clone was found once. This sequence joins TRBV29-1 and TRBJ2-7, with D possibly matching TRBD1 (5 bases). The germline V gene has CDR1 SQVTM and CDR2 ANQGSEA. Trimming took off 6 bases at V and 0 bases at J, with 12 bases between the two ends. This CDR3 comprises 13 residues. The CDR3 protein is CSVRTSSSYEQYF. For the CDR3, the DNA is TGCAGCGTGAGGACATCTAGCTCCTACGAGCAGTACTTC.